Relative to its sample, the clone carrying this TCR beta chain is medium-sized. The sample is drawn from a study of beta chain features in type 1 diabetes. J lost 4 bases, V lost 4 bases, and 12 bases had no gene match. The CDR3 has 16 residues. The germline V gene encodes CDR1 SGHVS and CDR2 FQNEAQ. Since all of the isolated RNA was reverse transcribed, expressed TCRB transcripts were what got sequenced. TCRdb keeps only in-frame clones here, not all; method: immunoSEQ multiplex PCR. The data contain around 40,000 clones, around 52% of them singletons. J is TRBJ1-2 and V is TRBV7-8; 7 nucleotides agree with TRBD1. This receptor was obtained from a woman aged 18-29 years in good health. Sequencing was carried out using Tregs from blood. This chain's CDR3 is CASSSWTGRSFYGYTF. The CDR3 region has the DNA TGTGCCAGCAGCTCCTGGACAGGTCGCTCATTCTATGGCTACACCTTC.